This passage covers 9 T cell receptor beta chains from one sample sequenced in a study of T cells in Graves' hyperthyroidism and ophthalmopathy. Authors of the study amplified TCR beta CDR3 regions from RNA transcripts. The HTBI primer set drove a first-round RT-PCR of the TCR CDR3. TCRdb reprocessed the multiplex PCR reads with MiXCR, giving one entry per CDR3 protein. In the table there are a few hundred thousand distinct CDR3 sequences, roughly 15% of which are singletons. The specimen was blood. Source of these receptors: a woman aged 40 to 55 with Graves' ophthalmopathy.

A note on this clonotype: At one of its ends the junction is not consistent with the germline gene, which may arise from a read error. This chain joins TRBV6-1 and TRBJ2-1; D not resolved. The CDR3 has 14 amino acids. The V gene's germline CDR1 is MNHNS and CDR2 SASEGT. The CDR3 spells CAGSQGRRYNEQFF. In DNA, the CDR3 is TGTGCCGGCAGCCAAGGACGTCGATACAATGAGCAGTTCTTC.

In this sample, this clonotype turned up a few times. CDR3 amino acids: CAWAGLDTQYF. Here the CDR3 DNA reads TGTGCCTGGGCAGGGTTGGATACGCAGTATTTT. V usage is TRBV30 and J usage is TRBJ2-3; a possible D gene is TRBD1 (5 bases). Germline CDR1 is GTSNPN and CDR2 is SVGIG (reference sequence). There are 11 residues in the CDR3. The V end lost 5 bases, the J end lost 6 bases, and 9 bases lay between the germline ends.

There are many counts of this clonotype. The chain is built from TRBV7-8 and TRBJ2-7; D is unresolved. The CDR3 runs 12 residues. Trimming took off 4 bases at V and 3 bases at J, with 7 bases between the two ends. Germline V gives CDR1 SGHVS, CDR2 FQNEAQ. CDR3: CASSSTFYEQYF. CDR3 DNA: TGTGCCAGCAGCTCGACCTTCTACGAGCAGTACTTC.

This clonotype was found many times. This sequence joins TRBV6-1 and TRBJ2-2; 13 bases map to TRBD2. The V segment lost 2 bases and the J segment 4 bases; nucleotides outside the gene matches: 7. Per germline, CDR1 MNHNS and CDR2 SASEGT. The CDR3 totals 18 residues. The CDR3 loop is CASSESFRLAGGTGELFF. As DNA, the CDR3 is TGTGCCAGCAGTGAATCTTTTCGACTAGCGGGGGGCACCGGGGAGCTGTTTTTT.

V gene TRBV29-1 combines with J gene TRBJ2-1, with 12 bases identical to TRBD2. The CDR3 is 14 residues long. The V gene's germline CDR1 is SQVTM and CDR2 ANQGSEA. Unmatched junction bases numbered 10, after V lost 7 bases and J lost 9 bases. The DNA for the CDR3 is TGCAGCGCGGACCCTAGCGGGAGGGCCAGTGAGCAGTTCTTC. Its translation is CSADPSGRASEQFF.

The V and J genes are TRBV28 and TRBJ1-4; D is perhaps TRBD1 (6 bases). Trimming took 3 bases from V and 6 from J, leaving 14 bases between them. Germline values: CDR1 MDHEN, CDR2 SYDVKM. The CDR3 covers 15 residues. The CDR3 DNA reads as TGTGCCAGCAGTTTTGGAGGGGGTCGAGATGAAAAACTGTTTTTT. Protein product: CASSFGGGRDEKLFF.

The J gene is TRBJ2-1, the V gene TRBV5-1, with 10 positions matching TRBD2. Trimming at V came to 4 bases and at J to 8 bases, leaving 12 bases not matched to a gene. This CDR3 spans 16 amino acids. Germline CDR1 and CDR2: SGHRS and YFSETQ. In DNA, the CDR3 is TGCGCCAGCAGCATGAGAAGCGGGGGGGATGGCGATGAGCAGTTCTTC. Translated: CASSMRSGGDGDEQFF.

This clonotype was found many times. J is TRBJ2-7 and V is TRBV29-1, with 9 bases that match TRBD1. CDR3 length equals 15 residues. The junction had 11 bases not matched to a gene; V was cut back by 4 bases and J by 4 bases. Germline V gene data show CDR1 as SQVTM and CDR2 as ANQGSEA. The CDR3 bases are TGCAGCGTTGCCCTTGGTGGGACAGGGACTTACGAGCAGTACTTC. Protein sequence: CSVALGGTGTYEQYF.

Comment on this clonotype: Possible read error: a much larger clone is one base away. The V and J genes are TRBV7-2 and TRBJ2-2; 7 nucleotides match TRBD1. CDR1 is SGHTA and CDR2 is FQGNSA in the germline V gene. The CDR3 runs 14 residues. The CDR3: CASRVQGNAGELFF. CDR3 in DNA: TGTGCCAGCAGGGTACAGGGGAACGCCGGGGAGCTGTTTTTT.